This T cell receptor beta chain was sequenced for a study of metastatic and nonmetastatic thyroid tumors. Study background: The comparison covered peripheral blood and tumor or nodule tissue in malignant and benign thyroid patients.

Germline CDR1 is SQVTM and CDR2 is ANQGSEA. The V end lost 5 bases, the J end lost 9 bases, and 11 bases lay between the germline ends. This CDR3 contains 11 residues. Thyroid surgery was performed in patients who had received no treatment beforehand. Through MiXCR, TCRdb re-clonotyped the PCR reads. The sample carries tens of thousands of clones, 10% to 12% recorded once. This clone has at least ten counts. The sequence was obtained from a female donor with papillary thyroid cancer or a benign thyroid nodule (not recorded which). Some clones in this sample may be carry-over from other donors' samples. The chain links TRBV29-1 to TRBJ2-4, with a tentative D call TRBD2 (5 bases). The sequenced sample consisted of blood. CDR3 residues: CSVYRAGIQYF. The CDR3 coding sequence is TGCAGCGTTTATCGCGCGGGCATTCAGTACTTC.